This TCR beta chain originates from a study of blood T cell repertoires in COVID-19. V was pared by 3 bases and J by 8 bases, with 5 bases between. The germline V gene has CDR1 MGHDK and CDR2 SYGVNS. This CDR3 has 12 amino acids. The method was immunoSEQ multiplex PCR; TCRdb's version includes in-frame clones alone and lacks a portion of them. Among about 98,000 clones listed, 70% to 80% were seen once. Sequencing was done on a sample of peripheral blood. This chain connects TRBV25-1 to TRBJ1-6; D is unclear. This sequence was found in a man aged 55 to 70 with active or convalescent COVID-19. CDR3 residues: CASSESHSPLHF. The DNA for the CDR3 is TGTGCCAGCAGTGAGAGCCATTCACCCCTCCACTTT.